These 13 T cell receptor beta chains share one sample of origin, sequenced in a study of T-cell reconstitution after alpha-beta-depleted transplantation in children. TCRbeta library preparation incorporated unique molecular identifiers. TCRdb processed the PCR reads anew with MiXCR; each CDR3 protein has one entry. The sample carries 400,000 to 500,000 distinct CDR3 sequences, 9.5% to 13% recorded once. The material was PBMCs from the stem cell graft donor, obtained from the stem cell graft. The source is a human donor who donated a stem cell graft to a child with acute myeloid leukemia.

This clonotype was seen at least ten times. CDR3 sequence: CSVRQGVDGNTIYF. DNA of the CDR3: TGCAGCGTTCGACAGGGGGTGGATGGAAACACCATATATTTT. The chain uses TRBV29-1 and TRBJ1-3; 9 nucleotides line up with TRBD1. Germline V gene sequence: CDR1 SQVTM, CDR2 ANQGSEA. The CDR3 covers 14 residues. After removal of 5 bases from V and 3 bases from J, the junction contained 5 bases not matched to a gene.

The J gene is TRBJ2-5, the V gene TRBV23-1; unclear D gene. TRBV23-1 is known as an ORF, though its function is uncertain. V shed 0 bases and J shed 3 bases, with 8 bases lying between them. CDR3 length: 14 residues. CDR3 loop: CASSQSGWEETQYF. CDR3 DNA: TGCGCCAGCAGTCAATCCGGATGGGAAGAGACCCAGTACTTC.

This clonotype was picked up many times. The V call is TRBV29-1, the J call TRBJ2-3; D gene unclear. Germline V lookup: CDR1 SQVTM, CDR2 ANQGSEA. The CDR3 loop spans 12 amino acids. Trimming removed 5 bases at V and 2 bases at J, with 8 bases between. The CDR3 spells CSVLQITDTQYF. The CDR3 coding sequence is TGCAGCGTTTTACAGATCACAGATACGCAGTATTTT.

This clonotype is hyperexpanded. The V and J genes are TRBV4-1 and TRBJ2-5, with D possibly TRBD2 on 6 matching bases. This CDR3 has 18 amino acids. Between the trimmed V and J ends, which lost 0 bases and 3 bases, there was a span of 20 bases. Per the germline V gene, CDR1 is MGHRA and CDR2 is YSYEKL. CDR3 sequence reads: CASSQDLFPGLGEETQYF. The CDR3 nucleotides read TGCGCCAGCAGCCAAGATCTTTTCCCGGGACTTGGGGAAGAGACCCAGTACTTC.

V usage is TRBV6-5 and J usage is TRBJ2-7; tentatively, D is TRBD1 (6 bases). Per the germline V gene, CDR1 is MNHEY and CDR2 is SVGAGI. This CDR3 is built from 13 residues. V lost 5 bases, J lost 9 bases, and 17 bases lay in between. The DNA of the CDR3 is TGTGCCAGCAGTACTGTGCTACAGGGATCGCAGTACTTC. Protein: CASSTVLQGSQYF.

The rearrangement links TRBV29-1 to TRBJ2-5, with TRBD1 identical over 7 bases. The CDR3 runs 15 residues. CDR1 and CDR2 from the germline V gene are SQVTM and ANQGSEA. J gave up 2 bases and V 1 base, and 7 bases lay outside the gene matches. The CDR3 DNA sequence: TGCAGCGTTGAAGGCCCGGGACAGATACAAGAGACCCAGTACTTC. Its translation: CSVEGPGQIQETQYF.

The sample holds a few counts of this clonotype. This rearrangement joins TRBV10-3 to TRBJ2-5, with unresolved D. The germline V and J ends were trimmed by 0 bases and 2 bases, with 7 bases remaining between them. CDR1 and CDR2 from the germline V gene are ENHRY and SYGVKD. The CDR3 sequence is 14 residues long. The chain's CDR3 is CAISESSPQETQYF. Written as DNA, the CDR3 is TGTGCCATCAGTGAGTCTTCACCTCAAGAGACCCAGTACTTC.

The V call is TRBV20-1, the J call TRBJ2-7; 12 positions match TRBD1. This CDR3 spans 15 amino acids. Looked up from germline, CDR1 is DFQATT and CDR2 is SNEGSKA (reference sequence). V trimming: 3 bases; J trimming: 6 bases; junction bases outside the gene matches: 9. The CDR3 loop reads CSARVYGTGGSEQYF. The CDR3 nucleotides read TGCAGTGCTAGGGTATACGGGACAGGGGGCTCCGAGCAGTACTTC.

J is TRBJ1-5 and V is TRBV6-1, with D unresolved. V was shortened by 6 bases and J by 7 bases, with 16 bases between the two germline ends. The CDR3 runs to 14 residues. Germline CDR1 reads MNHNS; CDR2 reads SASEGT. For the CDR3, the DNA is TGTGCCAGCAGGAGACGGGGAAACGGGCAGCCCCAGCATTTT. Protein sequence: CASRRRGNGQPQHF.

Ten or more counts support this clonotype. This sequence joins TRBV7-9 and TRBJ2-2; D unclear. CDR3 size: 14 residues. Per the germline V gene, CDR1 is SEHNR and CDR2 is FQNEAQ (reference sequence). V shed 1 base and J shed 5 bases, with 8 bases lying between them. The chain's CDR3 is CASSLDRVTGELFF. The DNA for the CDR3 is TGTGCCAGCAGCTTAGACCGAGTTACCGGGGAGCTGTTTTTT. Filled out from reference TRBV7-9 and TRBJ2-2, the complete variable domain reads DTGVSQNPRHKITKRGQNVTFRCDPISEHNRLYWYRQTLGQGPEFLTYFQNEAQLEKSRLLSDRFSAERPKGSFSTLEIQRTEQGDSAMYLCASSLDRVTGELFFGEGSRLTVL.

This clonotype came up once. At one end, the junction sequence differs from germline, possibly due to a read error. The CDR3 coding sequence is TGCGCCAGCAGCTTGGGGAAAGCTAACTATGGCTGCACCTTC. The encoded protein is CASSLGKANYGCTF. J is TRBJ1-2 and V is TRBV5-1; the D is unclear. The CDR3 sequence is 14 residues long. CDR1 is SGHRS and CDR2 is YFSETQ in the germline V gene.

The chain employs TRBV18 and TRBJ2-3; D uncertain. Looked up from germline, CDR1 is KGHSH and CDR2 is LQKENI. V was trimmed by 3 bases and J by 3 bases, leaving 10 bases between them. The CDR3 runs 14 residues. The CDR3 region is CASSPRTQTDTQYF. The CDR3 nucleotides read TGTGCCAGCTCACCCAGAACCCAAACAGATACGCAGTATTTT.

This clonotype was observed many times. The rearrangement uses TRBV5-5 and TRBJ2-1; perhaps TRBD2 as D (5 bases). The CDR3 sequence is 12 residues long. Germline V gives CDR1 SGHKS, CDR2 YYEKEE (reference sequence). Trimming took off 2 bases at V and 8 bases at J, with 8 bases between the two ends. The CDR3 DNA sequence: TGTGCCAGCAGCTTCACGGGATATGAGCAGTTCTTC. Amino acid sequence: CASSFTGYEQFF.